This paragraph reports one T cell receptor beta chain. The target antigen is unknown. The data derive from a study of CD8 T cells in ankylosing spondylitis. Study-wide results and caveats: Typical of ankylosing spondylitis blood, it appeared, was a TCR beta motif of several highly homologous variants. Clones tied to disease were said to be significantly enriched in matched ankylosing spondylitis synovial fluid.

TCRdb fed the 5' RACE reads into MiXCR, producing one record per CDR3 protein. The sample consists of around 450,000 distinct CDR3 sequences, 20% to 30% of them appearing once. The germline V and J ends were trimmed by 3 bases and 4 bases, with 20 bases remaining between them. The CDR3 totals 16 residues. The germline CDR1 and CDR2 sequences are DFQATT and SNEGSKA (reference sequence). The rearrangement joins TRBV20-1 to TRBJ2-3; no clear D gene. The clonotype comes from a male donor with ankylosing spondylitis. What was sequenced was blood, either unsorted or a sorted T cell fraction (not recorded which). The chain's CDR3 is CSARPHVRTFSDTQYF. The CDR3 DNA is TGCAGTGCTAGGCCCCACGTCCGGACCTTTTCAGATACGCAGTATTTT.